This section outlines one T cell receptor beta chain sequence together with its context. Its antigen remains unidentified. V lost 3 bases and J lost 1, with 6 bases in between. The CDR3 spans 13 residues. Per germline, CDR1 MGHRA and CDR2 YSYEKL. The data belong to a study of identifying expanded T cells in peripheral blood. Study conclusions and caveats: Clone count variance between approximately two-week samples rose with total template count. About 1.2 clones differed between technical replicates, versus 16.4 and 19 over time.

Produced via immunoSEQ multiplex PCR; TCRdb's table is partial and in-frame only. The data hold 45,000 to 75,000 clones, with around 81% observed a single time. Healthy donors had no documented immune events, such as infections, while sampled. The specimen was blood. This TCR was recovered from a person between 18 and 75 years old in good health. The chain joins TRBV4-1 to TRBJ1-1, with D unresolved. The CDR3 protein is CASSQDENTEAFF. CDR3 bases: TGCGCCAGCAGCCAGGATGAGAACACTGAAGCTTTCTTT.